The sequence of this T cell receptor (beta chain) was determined in a study of blood T cells in healthy people across ages. With a J-beta primer mix and a sample-barcoded 5' primer, a second PCR ran 7 to 11 cycles. One entry per CDR3 protein results from TCRdb running MiXCR on the 5' RACE reads. Of hundreds of thousands of distinct CDR3 sequences in the sample, approximately 50% were seen once. Germline CDR1 and CDR2: SGHDT and YYEEEE. The V gene lost 1 base and the J gene lost 0 bases, with 8 bases spanning the gap. This CDR3 has 14 residues. This clonotype was detected only a few times. This clonotype originated in a man aged 60-69 years in good health. V gene TRBV5-6 combines with J gene TRBJ2-7; D gene ambiguous. The source material was blood. The CDR3 region is CASSLKADSYEQYF. The CDR3 DNA is TGTGCCAGCAGCTTGAAGGCGGACTCCTACGAGCAGTACTTC.